Below are 23 T cell receptor beta chains sequenced from a single sample in a study of PD-1 blockade in classical Hodgkin lymphoma (dated by TCRdb to the early 2020s). The library came from the immunoSEQ multiplex PCR assay. Entries here come from immuneACCESS through TCRdb and include only in-frame sequences with V and J called. Some clones fail to appear in such tables; in the studies checked, an unresolved V gene covers under half of the shortfall, and the cause of the remainder is unknown. The sample table shows thousands of clones, and around 79% are seen once. The ten largest clones take up 34% of the sample. This specimen's time point label, interpreted: cycle 2 day 1 (C2D1) of nivolumab. Every trial patient had relapsed following autologous stem cell transplantation, and prior brentuximab vedotin exposure was what differed among cohorts A, B and C. The sequenced sample was peripheral blood mononuclear cells (PBMCs), obtained before the second cycle of nivolumab. These receptors originate from a human donor with classical Hodgkin lymphoma.

V and J are TRBV6-6 and TRBJ2-3; D is undetermined. The CDR3 consists of 12 residues. Trimming took 6 bases from V and 9 from J, leaving 13 bases between them. The germline V gene has CDR1 MNHNY and CDR2 SVGAGI (reference sequence). The CDR3 reads CASSPQVSTQYF. The DNA of the CDR3 is TGTGCCAGCAGCCCCCAGGTTAGCACGCAGTATTTT.

This clone appeared a single time. The rearrangement uses TRBV6-5 and TRBJ2-7, with TRBD2 matching 8 bases. After removal of 7 bases from V and 0 bases from J, the junction contained 5 bases not matched to a gene. Germline CDR1 and CDR2: MNHEY and SVGAGI. The CDR3 extends over 14 amino acids. This CDR3 is CASKRSGSSYEQYF. CDR3 sequence (DNA): TGTGCCAGCAAAAGGAGCGGGAGCTCCTACGAGCAGTACTTC.

This chain links TRBV25-1 with TRBJ1-1; 7 positions agree with TRBD1. The V and J ends lost 4 bases and 6 bases, in that order; junction bases with no gene match: 2. The CDR3 runs 12 residues. Germline V gives CDR1 MGHDK, CDR2 SYGVNS. CDR3 protein: CASSGGQAEAFF. Written as DNA, the CDR3 is TGTGCCAGCAGTGGTGGACAGGCTGAAGCTTTCTTT.

The chain couples TRBV4-3 to TRBJ2-7, with 7 nucleotides matching TRBD1. The CDR3 length is 15 residues. V shed 0 bases, J shed 2 bases, and the junction held 4 bases outside the gene matches. Per germline, CDR1 LGHNA and CDR2 YSLEER. CDR3 coding DNA: TGCGCCAGCAGCCAAGATCACGGACAGGCCTACGAGCAGTACTTC. Translation: CASSQDHGQAYEQYF.

The chain carries TRBV7-2 and TRBJ1-1, with no clear D. V was clipped by 5 bases and J by 5 bases, with 15 bases between them. The CDR3 runs 14 residues. Looked up from germline, CDR1 is SGHTA and CDR2 is FQGNSA. The CDR3, as DNA: TGTGCCAGCAGCCTTAGCTCGGCTGTGACTGAAGCTTTCTTT. Its translation is CASSLSSAVTEAFF. Filled out from reference TRBV7-2 and TRBJ1-1, the complete variable domain reads GAGVSQSPSNKVTEKGKDVELRCDPISGHTALYWYRQSLGQGLEFLIYFQGNSAPDKSGLPSDRFSAERTGGSVSTLTIQRTQQEDSAVYLCASSLSSAVTEAFFGQGTRLTVV.

The chain couples TRBV7-6 to TRBJ1-3; D not resolved. V was shortened by 1 base and J by 2 bases, with 6 bases between the two germline ends. Germline lookup yields CDR1 SGHVS and CDR2 FNYEAQ. There are 14 residues in the CDR3. CDR3 nucleotide sequence: TGTGCCAGCAGCTTAGGTGGGGCTGGAAACACCATATATTTT. It encodes CASSLGGAGNTIYF. Supplemented by reference TRBV7-6 and TRBJ1-3, the full variable domain reads GAGVSQSPRYKVTKRGQDVALRCDPISGHVSLYWYRQALGQGPEFLTYFNYEAQQDKSGLPNDRFSAERPEGSISTLTIQRTEQRDSAMYRCASSLGGAGNTIYFGEGSWLTVV.

The chain combines TRBV6-5 with TRBJ2-5; D may be TRBD1 or TRBD2 (5 bases each). Germline V gives CDR1 MNHEY, CDR2 SVGAGI. Trimming left V 5 bases short and J 5 bases short, with 15 bases between. This CDR3 region has 14 residues. The CDR3 DNA sequence: TGTGCCAGCAGTCACGGGGCTCCGTGGGAGACCCAGTACTTC. Encoded protein: CASSHGAPWETQYF.

This clone was detected only a few times. J is TRBJ2-1 and V is TRBV6-5; 12 nucleotides align to TRBD2. Germline V gene lookup returns CDR1 MNHEY and CDR2 SVGAGI. V shed 10 bases, J shed 4 bases, and the junction held 5 bases outside the gene matches. The CDR3 length is 14 residues. CDR3 bases: TGTGCCATCTTACTAGCGGGGGGATACAATGAGCAGTTCTTC. This gives the protein CAILLAGGYNEQFF.

This clone was observed a handful of times. The V gene is TRBV7-6, the J gene TRBJ1-1, with no clear D. Germline V gene sequence: CDR1 SGHVS, CDR2 FNYEAQ. Trimming stripped 1 base from V and 7 bases from J, with 13 bases between. The CDR3 runs to 14 residues. The CDR3 DNA sequence: TGTGCCAGCAGCTTAGGACGGACGGAGAATGAAGCTTTCTTT. Residues: CASSLGRTENEAFF.

The chain employs TRBV19 and TRBJ2-7; TRBD2 agrees at 11 bases. Germline V gives CDR1 LNHDA, CDR2 SQIVND (reference sequence). The junction had 4 bases not matched to a gene; V was cut back by 4 bases and J by 5 bases. The CDR3 length is 14 residues. CDR3 nucleotides: TGTGCCAGTAGTAGACTAGCGGGGAACAACGAGCAGTACTTC. Translating it yields CASSRLAGNNEQYF. The whole variable domain, filled in from reference TRBV19 and TRBJ2-7, reads DGGITQSPKYLFRKEGQNVTLSCEQNLNHDAMYWYRQDPGQGLRLIYYSQIVNDFQKGDIAEGYSVSREKKESFPLTVTSAQKNPTAFYLCASSRLAGNNEQYFGPGTRLTVT.

In its sample, this clone was seen a few times. The CDR3 DNA is TGCGCCAGCAGTGACGGCGACAGGGTTAACGAGCAGTACTTC. It specifies CASSDGDRVNEQYF. The chain links TRBV10-1 to TRBJ2-7; TRBD1 matches 7 bases. This CDR3 comprises 14 residues. V was clipped by 3 bases and J by 5 bases; unmatched bases: 7. Germline V lookup: CDR1 WNHNN, CDR2 SYGVQD (reference sequence).

This clone was detected a few times. The gene calls are TRBV28 and TRBJ1-5; D is uncertain. CDR1 and CDR2 from the germline V gene are MDHEN and SYDVKM. The CDR3 is 12 amino acids. Trimming pared 5 bases from V and 7 bases from J, leaving 9 bases between. CDR3: CASSLSPQPQHF. The CDR3 region has the DNA TGTGCCAGCAGTCTGTCCCCCCAGCCCCAGCATTTT.

This chain joins TRBV5-5 and TRBJ2-5, with a weak D call TRBD1 (6 bases). The ends were cut back, 4 bases at V and 5 bases at J, with 21 bases in the middle. The germline CDR1 and CDR2 sequences are SGHKS and YYEKEE (reference sequence). The CDR3 sequence is 16 residues long. The CDR3 coding sequence is TGTGCCAGCAGCCCCCAGACAGGACAGACGGGTGAGACCCAGTACTTC. It codes for CASSPQTGQTGETQYF. The variable domain in full, completed from reference TRBV5-5 and TRBJ2-5, reads DAGVTQSPTHLIKTRGQQVTLRCSPISGHKSVSWYQQVLGQGPQFIFQYYEKEERGRGNFPDRFSARQFPNYSSELNVNALLLGDSALYLCASSPQTGQTGETQYFGPGTRLLVL.

The chain uses TRBV10-1 and TRBJ1-2; the D gene is possibly TRBD1 (6 bases). Germline V gene data show CDR1 as WNHNN and CDR2 as SYGVQD (reference sequence). Deletions cut 4 bases from V and 0 bases from J, with 15 bases between. This CDR3 spans 16 amino acids. The CDR3 reads CASSVVTGASNYGYTF. DNA for the CDR3: TGCGCCAGCAGTGTGGTGACAGGAGCTTCTAACTATGGCTACACCTTC.

The gene calls are TRBV7-7 and TRBJ2-1, with no clear D. Germline V gene sequence: CDR1 SSHAT, CDR2 FNYEAQ (reference sequence). The CDR3 extends over 11 amino acids. The CDR3 region has the DNA TGTGCGGTGGGGTCCTACAATGAGCAGTTCTTC. Translation: CAVGSYNEQFF.

J is TRBJ2-7 and V is TRBV5-4, with D possibly matching TRBD1 (5 bases). The ends were cut back, 2 bases at V and 4 bases at J, with 10 bases in the middle. There are 13 residues in the CDR3. Germline CDR1 SGHNT, CDR2 YYREEE (reference sequence). The CDR3 sequence: CASSFTGVYEQYF. DNA of the CDR3: TGTGCCAGCAGCTTTACAGGAGTTTACGAGCAGTACTTC.

This sequence joins TRBV5-1 and TRBJ1-1; 8 bases match TRBD1. The CDR3 sequence is 15 residues long. Germline CDR1 SGHRS, CDR2 YFSETQ. The V gene end was trimmed by 4 bases and the J gene end by 1 base; junction bases not matched to a gene: 6. Here the CDR3 reads CASSLRTGTNTEAFF. The CDR3 nucleotides read TGCGCCAGCAGCCTCCGGACAGGGACGAACACTGAAGCTTTCTTT.

The chain has TRBV11-2 and TRBJ2-7; D perhaps matches TRBD1 (5 bases). V was trimmed by 0 bases and J by 2 bases, leaving 11 bases between them. The CDR3 extends over 15 amino acids. Germline CDR1 and CDR2: SGHAT and FQNNGV. The CDR3 region is CASSLEPGPPYEQYF. As DNA, the CDR3 is TGTGCCAGCAGCTTAGAGCCAGGGCCCCCCTACGAGCAGTACTTC.

This chain links TRBV4-1 with TRBJ2-1; D is unclear. Looked up from germline, CDR1 is MGHRA and CDR2 is YSYEKL. This CDR3 is 16 amino acids long. V shed 3 bases and J shed 0 bases, with 12 bases lying between them. The DNA of the CDR3 is TGCGCCAGCAGCCACCCCACCGAGAGCTCCTACAATGAGCAGTTCTTC. The encoded protein is CASSHPTESSYNEQFF.

This sequence joins TRBV7-2 and TRBJ2-1; TRBD1 aligns across 8 bases. Germline V gene sequence: CDR1 SGHTA, CDR2 FQGNSA. The CDR3 spans 15 residues. V lost 4 bases, J lost 12 bases, and 14 bases stayed unmatched. The CDR3 DNA reads TGTGCCAGCAGCTCCCAGGGGGCGAGTGGTAGCGGGCAGTTCTTC. This gives the protein CASSSQGASGSGQFF.

J is TRBJ2-2 and V is TRBV10-3; 12 bases line up with TRBD2. CDR1 is ENHRY and CDR2 is SYGVKD in the germline V gene. The CDR3 length is 15 residues. V was pared by 7 bases and J by 3 bases, with 3 bases of the junction left unmatched. CDR3 sequence reads: CAIKPSGRDTGELFF. The CDR3 DNA reads TGTGCCATCAAGCCTAGCGGGAGGGACACCGGGGAGCTGTTTTTT.

This clone was detected a few times. The rearrangement joins TRBV11-3 to TRBJ2-5, with 14 bases matching TRBD2. CDR1 is SGHNT and CDR2 is YENEEA in the germline V gene. V lost 5 bases and J lost 5; bases outside the gene matches: 7. The CDR3 extends over 16 amino acids. The CDR3 bases are TGTGCCAGCAGCCCCGGGACTAGCGGGAGAGGTGAGACCCAGTACTTC. Protein: CASSPGTSGRGETQYF.

V usage is TRBV28 and J usage is TRBJ2-3; TRBD1 matches at 10 bases. Germline lookup yields CDR1 MDHEN and CDR2 SYDVKM. The CDR3 is 16 residues long. V gave up 0 bases and J gave up 7 bases; unmatched junction bases: 7. As DNA, the CDR3 is TGTGCCAGCAGTTTATGGGTGGGACAGGGGTCCCATACGCAGTATTTT. This translates into CASSLWVGQGSHTQYF.